This T cell receptor (beta chain) was sequenced during a study of graft-versus-host responses after intestinal transplantation. Points from the study as a whole: Declines in HvG clones occurring early post-transplant were associated with peak circulating GvH clone levels. Allografts of patients with graft-donor T cell macrochimerism showed high graft-versus-host to host-versus-graft clone ratios.

This CDR3 is 13 amino acids long. Trimming pared 2 bases from V and 2 bases from J, leaving 8 bases between. The germline CDR1 and CDR2 sequences are SGHKS and YYEKEE (reference sequence). On this clone: Antigen unknown.

Data came from immunoSEQ multiplex PCR; TCRdb stores just in-frame clones and leaves some out. Of roughly 93,000 clones in the sample, roughly 91% were seen once. The receptor comes from a human donor who received an intestinal transplant. The chain links TRBV5-5 to TRBJ2-7, with D tentatively TRBD2 (5 bases). Sequences were derived from unstimulated CD8+ T cells sorted from spleen or lymph node cells, sampled before intestinal transplant. The CDR3, as DNA: TGTGCCAGCAGCTTACGGGATACCTACGAGCAGTACTTC. Translated: CASSLRDTYEQYF.